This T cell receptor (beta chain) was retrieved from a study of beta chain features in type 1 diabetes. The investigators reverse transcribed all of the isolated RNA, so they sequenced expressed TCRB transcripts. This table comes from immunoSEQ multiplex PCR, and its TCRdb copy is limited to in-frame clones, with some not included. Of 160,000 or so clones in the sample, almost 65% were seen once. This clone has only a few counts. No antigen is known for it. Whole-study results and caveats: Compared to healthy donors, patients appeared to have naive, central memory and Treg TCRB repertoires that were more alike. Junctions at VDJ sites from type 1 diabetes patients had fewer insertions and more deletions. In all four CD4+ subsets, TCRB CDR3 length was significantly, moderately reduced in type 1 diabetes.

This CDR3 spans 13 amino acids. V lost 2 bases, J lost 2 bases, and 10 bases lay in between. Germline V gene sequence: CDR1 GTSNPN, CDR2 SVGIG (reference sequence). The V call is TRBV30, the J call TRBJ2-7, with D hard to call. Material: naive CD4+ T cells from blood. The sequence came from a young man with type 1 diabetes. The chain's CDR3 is CAWSLALTYEQYF. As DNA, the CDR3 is TGTGCCTGGAGTTTGGCACTTACCTACGAGCAGTACTTC.